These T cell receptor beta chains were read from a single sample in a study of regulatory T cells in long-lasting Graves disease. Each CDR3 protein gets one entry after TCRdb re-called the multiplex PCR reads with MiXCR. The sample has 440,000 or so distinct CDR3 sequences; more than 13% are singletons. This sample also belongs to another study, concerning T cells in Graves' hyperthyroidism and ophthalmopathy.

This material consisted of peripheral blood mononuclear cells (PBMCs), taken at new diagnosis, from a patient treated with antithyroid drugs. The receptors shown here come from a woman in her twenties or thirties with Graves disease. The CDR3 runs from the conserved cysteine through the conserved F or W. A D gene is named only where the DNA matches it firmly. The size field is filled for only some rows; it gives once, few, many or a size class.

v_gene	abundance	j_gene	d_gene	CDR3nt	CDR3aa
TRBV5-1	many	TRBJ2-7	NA	TGCGCCAGCAGCTTGCTAGCCCCTGGACAGCGAGACTACGAGCAGTACTTC	CASSLLAPGQRDYEQYF
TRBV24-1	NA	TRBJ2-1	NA	TGTGCCACCAGTCCTGCGGGACCCCCCTACAATGAGCAGTTCTTC	CATSPAGPPYNEQFF
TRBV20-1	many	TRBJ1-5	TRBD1	TGCAGTGCTATCAGGGGGGGGAATCAGCCCCAGCATTTT	CSAIRGGNQPQHF
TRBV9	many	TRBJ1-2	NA	TGTGCCAGCAGCGACGGACAGAATCTGCCCCATGGCTACACCTTC	CASSDGQNLPHGYTF
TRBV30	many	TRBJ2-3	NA	TGTGCCTGGACTACAACGACGGGCACAGATACGCAGTATTTT	CAWTTTTGTDTQYF
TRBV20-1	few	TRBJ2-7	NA	TGCAGTGCCAGTCCAGGGTTTTACGAGCAGTACTTC	CSASPGFYEQYF
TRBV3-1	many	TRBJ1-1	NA	TGTGCCAGCAGCCAACGGGCAGGGACTCGCTCTGAAGCTTTCTTT	CASSQRAGTRSEAFF
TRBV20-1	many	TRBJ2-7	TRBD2	TGCAGTGCTTCGGGACTAGCGGACGAGCAGTACTTC	CSASGLADEQYF
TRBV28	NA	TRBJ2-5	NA	TGTGCCAGCAGCTGGGACCAAAAAGAGACCCAGTACTTC	CASSWDQKETQYF
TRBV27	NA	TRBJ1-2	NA	TGTGCCAGCCGGGGGGCCCATGGCTACACCTTC	CASRGAHGYTF
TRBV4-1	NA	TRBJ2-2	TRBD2	TGCGCCAGCAGCCGTGGCGGTGGCGGGAGAGATACCGGGGAGCTGTTTTTT	CASSRGGGGRDTGELFF
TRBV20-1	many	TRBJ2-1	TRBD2	TGCAGTGCTAGAGATCTAGCGGGCCCCTACAATGAGCAGTTCTTC	CSARDLAGPYNEQFF
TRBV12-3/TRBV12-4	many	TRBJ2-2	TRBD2	TGTGCCAGCAGTCCATGGACTAGCGGGAGGCTCGGGGAGCTGTTTTTT	CASSPWTSGRLGELFF
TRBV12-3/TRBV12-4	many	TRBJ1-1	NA	TGTGCCAGCAGTAATCCAAACACTGAAGCTTTCTTT	CASSNPNTEAFF
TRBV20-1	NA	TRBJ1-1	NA	TGCAGTGTCCCCAAACAGGGATTGAACACTGAAGCTTTCTTT	CSVPKQGLNTEAFF
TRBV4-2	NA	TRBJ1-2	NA	TGTGCCAGCAGCCAAGATGAACGGTCGGGCCTCGGTCGGGGGGTTGCTAACTATGGCTACACCTTC	CASSQDERSGLGRGVANYGYTF
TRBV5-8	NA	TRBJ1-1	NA	TGTGCCAGCAGTAGACAAGCGACAGCGATGAACACTGAAGCTTTCTTT	CASSRQATAMNTEAFF
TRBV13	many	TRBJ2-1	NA	TGTGCCAGCAGTCGGATGGGGGCCATACATGAGCAGTTCTTC	CASSRMGAIHEQFF
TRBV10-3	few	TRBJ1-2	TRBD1	TGTGCCATCAGTGAGCCCGGGACAGGGTTGAGGGATGGCTACACCTTC	CAISEPGTGLRDGYTF
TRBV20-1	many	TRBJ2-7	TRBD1	TGCAGTGCTACACTGCCGGGACAGGGGTTCGAGCAGTACTTC	CSATLPGQGFEQYF
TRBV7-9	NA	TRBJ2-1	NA	TGTGCCAGCAGCTTAGCGGCCGGGACTCCTTCCTACAATGAGCAGTTCTTC	CASSLAAGTPSYNEQFF
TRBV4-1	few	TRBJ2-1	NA	TGCGCCAGCAGCGCCAGGGGAGGTGAGCAGTTCTTC	CASSARGGEQFF
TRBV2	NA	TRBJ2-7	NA	TGTGCCAGCAGTGAAGGGTCCTACAATGAGCAGTACTTC	CASSEGSYNEQYF
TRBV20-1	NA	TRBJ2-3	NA	TGCAGTGCTAGAGCTCCCGGGACCACAAACACAGATACGCAGTATTTT	CSARAPGTTNTDTQYF
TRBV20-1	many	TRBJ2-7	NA	TGCAGTGCTGTGCTCGGGAGAGCCTACGAGCAGTACTTC	CSAVLGRAYEQYF
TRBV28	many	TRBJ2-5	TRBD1	TGTGCCAGCAGTTTCGGGACAGGGCAAGAAGACGGGGAGACCCAGTACTTC	CASSFGTGQEDGETQYF
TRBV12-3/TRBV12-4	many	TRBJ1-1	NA	TGTGCCAGCAGTTGGGGACGGCCGAACACTGAAGCTTTCTTT	CASSWGRPNTEAFF
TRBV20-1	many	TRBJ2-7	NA	TGCAGTGCTACCCTCACTAGAGGCGAGCAGTACTTC	CSATLTRGEQYF
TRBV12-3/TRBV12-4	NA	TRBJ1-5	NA	TGTGCCAGCAGAAAAGGACAGCCCAATCAGCCCCAGCATTTT	CASRKGQPNQPQHF
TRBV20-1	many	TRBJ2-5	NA	TGCAGCCCATTAGGGACGGGAAGACAAGAGACCCAGTACTTC	CSPLGTGRQETQYF
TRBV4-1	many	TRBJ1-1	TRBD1	TGCGCCAGCAGCCAAGGGACAGGGTTATTGGCAGCTTTCTTT	CASSQGTGLLAAFF
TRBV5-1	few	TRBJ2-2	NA	TGCGCCAGCAGCGTGGGGCCAGGGGACGGGGAGCTGTTTTTT	CASSVGPGDGELFF
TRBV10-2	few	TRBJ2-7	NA	TGCGCCAGCAGTGAGCCGCGGGGTTCCTACGAGCAGTACTTC	CASSEPRGSYEQYF
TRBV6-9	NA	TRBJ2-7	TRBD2	TGTGCCAGCAGTTACTCTTCTAGCGGGAACTCCTACGAGCAGTACTTC	CASSYSSSGNSYEQYF
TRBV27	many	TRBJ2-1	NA	TGTGCCAGCAGGGTCGGGGGCAGGGAATACAATGAGCAGTTCTTC	CASRVGGREYNEQFF
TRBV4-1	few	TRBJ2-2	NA	TGCGCCAGCAGCCAAGAAGTATCGAACACCGGGGAGCTGTTTTTT	CASSQEVSNTGELFF
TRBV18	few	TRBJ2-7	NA	TGTGCCAGCTCACCTCTGGGGGATTCGGGTTACGAGCAGTACTTC	CASSPLGDSGYEQYF